This note documents a single T cell receptor (beta chain) sequence. Its target is not known. This entry comes from a study of CD8 T cells in Susac syndrome. Study observations and caveats: The study conceded that its TCR sequencing and HLA analysis involved relatively few individuals.

The authors reverse transcribed roughly 0.5 to 1 ug RNA with random hexamers. Multiplex PCR with immunoSEQ amplified the TCR beta CDR3 across 54 Vbeta and 13 Jbeta. From the immunoSEQ multiplex PCR reads, TCRdb called clonotypes with MiXCR, one entry per CDR3 protein. Seen here are approximately 160,000 distinct CDR3 sequences, 90% to 95% observed once, and the top ten hold approximately 0.075%. Germline V CDR1 and CDR2: SGHNT, YYREEE (reference sequence). The CDR3 loop spans 15 amino acids. The junction had 5 bases not matched to a gene; V was cut back by 1 base and J by 3 bases. Sequenced material: CD4+ T cells from PBMCs. The sequence was obtained from a human donor in good health. The V call is TRBV5-4, the J call TRBJ2-3; 7 bases map to TRBD1. CDR3 sequence: CASSLRGGATDTQYF. CDR3 DNA: TGTGCCAGCAGCTTGAGAGGGGGCGCGACAGATACGCAGTATTTT.